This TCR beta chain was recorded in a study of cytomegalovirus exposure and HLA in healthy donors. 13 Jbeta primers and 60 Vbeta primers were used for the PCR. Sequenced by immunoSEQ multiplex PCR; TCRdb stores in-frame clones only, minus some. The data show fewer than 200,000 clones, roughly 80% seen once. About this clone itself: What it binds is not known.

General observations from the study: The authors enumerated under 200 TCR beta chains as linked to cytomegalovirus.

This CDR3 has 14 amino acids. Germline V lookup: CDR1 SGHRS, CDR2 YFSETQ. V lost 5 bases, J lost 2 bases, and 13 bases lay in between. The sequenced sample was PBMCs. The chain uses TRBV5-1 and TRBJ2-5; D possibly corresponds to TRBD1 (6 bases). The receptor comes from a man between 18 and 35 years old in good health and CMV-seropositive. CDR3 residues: CASSPQGRQETQYF. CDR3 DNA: TGCGCCAGCAGTCCACAGGGTCGTCAAGAGACCCAGTACTTC.